This TCR beta chain is from a study of cytomegalovirus exposure and HLA in healthy donors. Data came from immunoSEQ multiplex PCR; TCRdb stores just in-frame clones and leaves some out. Of 150,000 to 200,000 clones detected, 80% to 85% appear once; the ten largest clones hold 0.95% to 1.5%. Turning to this clone: What it recognizes is unknown.

Overall study findings and caveats: Rarity marked most TCR sequences, yet some public TCRs occurred in many donors. Investigators reported 150 to 200 TCR beta chains as tied to cytomegalovirus. In a later analysis, first-cohort TCR clusters were found to tend to co-occur in the 120 or so validation repertoires.

The sequenced sample was PBMCs. The TCR originated in a woman in her 30s in good health and CMV-seronegative.

The CDR3 is CASTLARLSLGELFF. The CDR3 DNA follows: TGTGCCAGCACCCTCGCTCGGTTGAGTTTAGGGGAGCTGTTTTTT. The J gene is TRBJ2-2, the V gene TRBV7-9; D gene unclear. CDR1 SEHNR and CDR2 FQNEAQ come from the germline V gene (reference sequence). Between the trimmed V and J ends, which lost 7 bases and 8 bases, there was a span of 20 bases. This CDR3 has 15 residues.